Described below is a single T cell receptor (beta chain) sequence and its context. Looked up from germline, CDR1 is SEHNR and CDR2 is FQNEAQ (reference sequence). Trimming pared 3 bases from V and 2 bases from J, leaving 8 bases between. The CDR3 length is 14 residues. Time point of the sample: after neoadjuvant nivolumab, at surgical resection. The protocol was immunoSEQ multiplex PCR, while the TCRdb copy is restricted to in-frame clones and leaves out a portion. This table holds some 40,000 clones, 30% to 40% found once. This sample was taken from a study of neoadjuvant anti-PD-1 for oral cavity cancer.

This chain links TRBV7-9 with TRBJ1-3, with TRBD1 as a possible D gene (6 bases). The sequencing used tumor tissue, collected after nivolumab (anti-PD-1) treatment. This clonotype was sampled from a person between 40 and 79 years old with oral cavity squamous cell carcinoma. The CDR3 loop reads CASSFQGPGNTIYF. CDR3 bases: TGTGCCAGCAGCTTCCAGGGGCCTGGAAACACCATATATTTT.